This TCR beta chain was recovered during a study of T-cell memory formation after mild COVID-19. Study information: TCR clusters mostly belonged to single donors. Study outcomes and limitations: Memory cells collected pre-infection included some clones that later responded, suggesting cross-reactive memory joined.

TCRdb used MiXCR to reprocess the 5' RACE reads, holding one entry per CDR3 protein. The table shows almost 550,000 distinct CDR3 sequences, with about 20% occurring only once. The germline V gene has CDR1 SGHVS and CDR2 FQNEAQ. The CDR3 is 12 residues long. V lost 3 bases and J lost 8, with 8 bases in between. This clonotype was counted ten times or more. What it recognizes is unknown. Sequencing used PBMCs or a T cell subset sorted from them (not recorded which). The source is an adult woman who had mild COVID-19 (a few samples of this study predate the infection). Cell type and time point are not known. This chain uses TRBV7-8 with TRBJ2-1; maybe TRBD1 (5 bases). The CDR3 protein is CASSFRGHEQFF. DNA for the CDR3: TGTGCCAGCAGCTTTAGGGGTCATGAGCAGTTCTTC.